This TCR beta chain was sequenced in a study of T cell repertoires in cytomegalovirus infection. Turning to the study itself: Public signatures in TCR beta pointed to CMV infection and matching HLA type. Study-wide results and limits: The study found HLA-C-restricted CMV-specific TCR beta clonotypes dominating the ex vivo response. Public TCR beta family frequency separated CMV-and-HLA carriers, including in an independent cohort.

TCRdb reprocessed the reads with MiXCR, giving one entry per CDR3 protein. Of roughly 300,000 distinct CDR3 sequences in the sample, 9% to 9.5% were seen once. CDR1 and CDR2 (germline): SGHRS, YFSETQ. This CDR3 region has 15 residues. J was trimmed by 3 bases and V by 2 bases; bases with no gene match: 5. This clonotype was detected many times. The antigen remains unidentified. This receptor was obtained from a human donor in good health (CMV status not recorded). Some clones in this sample may be carry-over from other donors' samples. The material sequenced was PBMCs. This chain links TRBV5-1 with TRBJ2-1; the match to TRBD2 covers 7 bases. The DNA of the CDR3 is TGCGCCAGCAGCTTCGGCGGGACTAACTACAATGAGCAGTTCTTC. Its translation: CASSFGGTNYNEQFF. Full variable domain (rest looked up from reference TRBV5-1 and TRBJ2-1): KAGVTQTPRYLIKTRGQQVTLSCSPISGHRSVSWYQQTPGQGLQFLFEYFSETQRNKGNFPGRFSGRQFSNSRSEMNVSTLELGDSALYLCASSFGGTNYNEQFFGPGTRLTVL.